The 23 T cell receptor beta chains given below trace back to one sample, sequenced in a study of identical twins (dated by TCRdb to about 2016). Library prep was done by 5' RACE. Instrument on record: Illumina HiSeq 2000. TCRdb applied fastp at Q25 and MiXCR to the public reads, then kept only in-frame beta chains. Each CDR3 protein gets just one entry, which takes the most common genes and DNA from the rows behind it. The sample table holds some 1,600,000 distinct CDR3 sequences, of which around a third were seen once. The ten largest make up 0.25% to 0.3% of the sample. Sequenced material: cord blood. Receptors originate from a newborn girl in good health.

The chain employs TRBV28 and TRBJ2-5, with 8 bases fitting TRBD1. V trimming: 6 bases; J trimming: 0 bases; junction bases outside the gene matches: 12. This CDR3 region has 17 residues. Per the germline V gene, CDR1 is MDHEN and CDR2 is SYDVKM. The CDR3 nucleotides read TGTGCCAGCAGAAGCGACAGGGGCAATAGGTACCAAGAGACCCAGTACTTC. It is translated as CASRSDRGNRYQETQYF.

This chain joins TRBV2 and TRBJ1-1, with TRBD1 matching over 9 bases. The CDR3 covers 13 residues. The trim removed 8 bases at V and 4 bases at J, leaving 5 bases unmatched. CDR1 is SNHLY and CDR2 is FYNNEI in the germline V gene. CDR3 nucleotide sequence: TGTGCCAGCCAGGGACAGGGAAGCACTGAAGCTTTCTTT. Translating gives CASQGQGSTEAFF.

This clonotype was seen just once. This sequence joins TRBV2 and TRBJ1-2; 7 nucleotides match TRBD1. This CDR3 has 15 amino acids. The germline CDR1 and CDR2 sequences are SNHLY and FYNNEI. The trim removed 5 bases at V and 2 bases at J, leaving 8 bases unmatched. The CDR3 protein is CASSRSTGENYGYTF. CDR3 bases: TGTGCCAGCAGTAGGTCAACAGGGGAAAACTATGGCTACACCTTC.

The table lists this clonotype with a few counts. The rearrangement uses TRBV7-9 and TRBJ2-5; D gene unclear. Trimming removed 2 bases at V and 1 base at J, with 14 bases between. Per germline, CDR1 SEHNR and CDR2 FQNEAQ (reference sequence). This CDR3 has 16 residues. CDR3: CASSLYLALLQETQYF. In nucleotides, the CDR3 is TGTGCCAGCAGCTTATATTTAGCCCTACTCCAAGAGACCCAGTACTTC. Supplemented by reference TRBV7-9 and TRBJ2-5, the full variable domain reads DTGVSQNPRHKITKRGQNVTFRCDPISEHNRLYWYRQTLGQGPEFLTYFQNEAQLEKSRLLSDRFSAERPKGSFSTLEIQRTEQGDSAMYLCASSLYLALLQETQYFGPGTRLLVL.

This clonotype was observed a few times. The chain recombines TRBV28 with TRBJ2-1; 7 bases line up with TRBD2. The germline gives CDR1 MDHEN, CDR2 SYDVKM. V trimming: 1 base; J trimming: 2 bases; junction bases outside the gene matches: 14. CDR3 length: 19 amino acids. The CDR3 spells CASSLLRRASGNPYNEQFF. The CDR3 DNA reads as TGTGCCAGCAGTTTATTAAGGAGGGCTAGCGGAAACCCCTACAATGAGCAGTTCTTC. Drawing the rest from reference TRBV28 and TRBJ2-1, the complete variable domain is DVKVTQSSRYLVKRTGEKVFLECVQDMDHENMFWYRQDPGLGLRLIYFSYDVKMKEKGDIPEGYSVSREKKERFSLILESASTNQTSMYLCASSLLRRASGNPYNEQFFGPGTRLTVL.

The genes are TRBV28 and TRBJ1-2, with 7 bases fitting TRBD1. The CDR3 extends over 12 amino acids. Germline assignment: CDR1 MDHEN and CDR2 SYDVKM. V dropped 6 bases and J dropped 8; count of bases not matched to a gene: 6. This chain's CDR3 is CASRDLQGGYTF. The CDR3 bases are TGTGCCAGCAGGGATTTACAGGGGGGCTACACCTTC.

The chain has TRBV7-9 and TRBJ2-1, with D hard to call. The CDR3 runs to 16 residues. V lost 7 bases, J lost 10 bases, and 26 bases lay in between. Germline assignment: CDR1 SEHNR and CDR2 FQNEAQ (reference sequence). The CDR3 spells CASIKVSSLNNPEQFF. The CDR3 DNA sequence: TGTGCCAGCATCAAGGTCTCTAGTCTAAACAACCCCGAGCAGTTCTTC.

This clonotype was seen a few times. This rearrangement joins TRBV20-1 to TRBJ2-3; 12 nucleotides agree with TRBD1. This CDR3 is 17 amino acids long. V was pared by 1 base and J by 4 bases, with 9 bases of the junction left unmatched. Germline assignment: CDR1 DFQATT and CDR2 SNEGSKA (reference sequence). In DNA, the CDR3 is TGCAGTGCTAGAGTTGGGGGACAGGGGGCGCAGGCAGATACGCAGTATTTT. Translating gives CSARVGGQGAQADTQYF.

The table lists this clonotype with a few counts. The V and J genes are TRBV11-2 and TRBJ2-7; no clear D gene. Trimming cost V 3 bases and J 9 bases, with 12 bases left between them. CDR3 length: 12 residues. Germline CDR1 and CDR2: SGHAT and FQNNGV. CDR3 coding DNA: TGTGCCAGCAGCTTCGGCAATACAGTGCAGTACTTC. Protein sequence: CASSFGNTVQYF.

This clonotype was counted between two and nine times. This rearrangement joins TRBV6-6 to TRBJ1-1; perhaps TRBD1 as D (5 bases). This CDR3 contains 15 residues. Germline V gene data show CDR1 as MNHNY and CDR2 as SVGAGI (reference sequence). V was cut by 2 bases and J by 1 base, with 11 bases left in between. CDR3 amino acids: CASSYAQTANTEAFF. DNA for the CDR3: TGTGCCAGCAGTTACGCCCAGACAGCGAACACTGAAGCTTTCTTT.

This clonotype came up a few times. This CDR3 reads CASSLVIDSNYGYTF. CDR3 nucleotide sequence: TGTGCCAGCAGCTTAGTTATAGATTCTAACTATGGCTACACCTTC. V is TRBV7-9 and J is TRBJ1-2; unclear D gene. This CDR3 spans 15 amino acids. The V gene lost 1 base and the J gene lost 0 bases, with 9 bases spanning the gap. CDR1 and CDR2 from the germline V gene are SEHNR and FQNEAQ (reference sequence).

V gene TRBV10-3 combines with J gene TRBJ2-7; the match to TRBD1 covers 8 bases. V was clipped by 4 bases and J by 5 bases; unmatched bases: 4. There are 13 residues in the CDR3. Germline-derived CDR1 and CDR2 are ENHRY and SYGVKD. The CDR3 protein is CAISATGDHEQYF. The CDR3 bases are TGTGCCATCAGTGCGACAGGGGACCACGAGCAGTACTTC.

At least ten counts were recorded for this clonotype. The chain recombines TRBV4-2 with TRBJ2-6, with 8 bases lining up with TRBD1. This CDR3 region has 18 residues. V shed 2 bases and J 0 bases; nucleotides not matched to a gene: 6. In germline, CDR1 is LGHNA, CDR2 YNFKEQ. The chain's CDR3 is CASSQRDRIFSGANVLTF. For the CDR3, the DNA is TGTGCCAGCAGCCAAAGGGACAGGATTTTCTCTGGGGCCAACGTCCTGACTTTC.

The V and J genes are TRBV20-1 and TRBJ1-2; no clear D gene. CDR3 length equals 12 residues. Germline assignment: CDR1 DFQATT and CDR2 SNEGSKA (reference sequence). Trimming pared 3 bases from V and 3 bases from J, leaving 8 bases between. CDR3 loop: CSASLNDYGYTF. DNA for the CDR3: TGCAGTGCTAGTCTCAATGACTATGGCTACACCTTC.

This chain joins TRBV12-3 or TRBV12-4 and TRBJ1-2; 10 bases are shared with TRBD1. Unmatched junction bases numbered 3, after V lost 3 bases and J lost 2 bases. CDR3 length: 15 amino acids. The CDR3 protein is CASSFSDRGNYGYTF. CDR3 coding DNA: TGTGCCAGCAGTTTTTCGGACAGGGGGAACTATGGCTACACCTTC.

The chain uses TRBV3-1 and TRBJ2-1, with TRBD2 matching over 13 bases. Gene TRBJ2-7 matches the end of the DNA better, so the J call may be wrong. CDR3 length: 20 residues. The germline V gene has CDR1 LGHDT and CDR2 YNNKEL (reference sequence). The chain's CDR3 is CASSQDIGGQLAGGYNEQYF. Written as DNA, the CDR3 is TGTGCCAGCAGCCAAGATATTGGTGGGCAACTAGCGGGAGGGTACAATGAGCAGTACTTC.

The chain carries TRBV20-1 and TRBJ2-1, with D unclear. Germline CDR1 is DFQATT and CDR2 is SNEGSKA (reference sequence). CDR3 size: 13 residues. Trimming took 3 bases from V and 0 from J, leaving 6 bases between them. The CDR3 loop is CSARPGSYNEQFF. For the CDR3, the DNA is TGCAGTGCTAGGCCAGGCTCCTACAATGAGCAGTTCTTC.

Only a few counts were recorded for this clonotype. This chain links TRBV3-1 with TRBJ2-3; no clear D gene. The CDR3 consists of 13 residues. The germline CDR1 and CDR2 sequences are LGHDT and YNNKEL (reference sequence). V gave up 4 bases and J gave up 2 bases, with 7 bases separating them. CDR3 coding DNA: TGTGCCAGCAGCCCAGTTTTCACAGATACGCAGTATTTT. Amino acids: CASSPVFTDTQYF.

The gene calls are TRBV5-1 and TRBJ2-7, with D possibly TRBD2 on 5 matching bases. V dropped 8 bases and J dropped 2 bases, with 17 bases sitting between them. Germline-derived CDR1 and CDR2 are SGHRS and YFSETQ. The CDR3 is 14 residues long. CDR3 sequence: CASAISDGPYEQYF. The CDR3 DNA is TGCGCCAGTGCTATTAGCGATGGACCCTACGAGCAGTACTTC. Complete variable domain (other parts from reference TRBV5-1 and TRBJ2-7): KAGVTQTPRYLIKTRGQQVTLSCSPISGHRSVSWYQQTPGQGLQFLFEYFSETQRNKGNFPGRFSGRQFSNSRSEMNVSTLELGDSALYLCASAISDGPYEQYFGPGTRLTVT.

This clonotype was detected ten times or more. CDR3 nucleotide sequence: TGTGCCAGCAGTTTATACGGGACAGGGTACGAGCAGTACTTC. Translated, it gives CASSLYGTGYEQYF. This chain joins TRBV27 and TRBJ2-7; 9 bases are shared with TRBD1. After removal of 1 base from V and 4 bases from J, the junction contained 2 bases not matched to a gene. This CDR3 is 14 amino acids long. Germline V gene sequence: CDR1 MNHEY, CDR2 SMNVEV (reference sequence).

This clonotype was observed a few times. The chain links TRBV20-1 to TRBJ1-1; D possibly corresponds to TRBD1 (6 bases). The germline gives CDR1 DFQATT, CDR2 SNEGSKA (reference sequence). The CDR3 runs 13 residues. V lost 7 bases and J 0 bases, leaving 12 bases between the germline ends. In DNA form, the CDR3 reads TGCAGTGTAACCCCAGGGGTGAACACTGAAGCTTTCTTT. Its protein product is CSVTPGVNTEAFF.

This clonotype has a count of ten or more. The chain combines TRBV6-5 with TRBJ2-4; maybe TRBD2 (6 bases). V lost 6 bases and J lost 0, with 12 bases in between. Germline V CDR1 and CDR2: MNHEY, SVGAGI. The CDR3 has 15 amino acids. This chain's CDR3 is CASRSGLLAKNIQYF. CDR3 nucleotide sequence: TGTGCCAGCAGGAGCGGGTTACTAGCCAAAAACATTCAGTACTTC.

The chain employs TRBV6-6 and TRBJ1-4, with D possibly matching TRBD1 (5 bases). With 8 bases removed from V and 4 bases from J, the gap between germline ends came to 11 bases. The CDR3 extends over 13 amino acids. Germline V gene lookup returns CDR1 MNHNY and CDR2 SVGAGI (reference sequence). The CDR3 coding sequence is TGTGCCAGCCAGGGTAGGGGTAATGAAAAACTGTTTTTT. Its protein is CASQGRGNEKLFF.